Each of the 14 T cell receptor beta chains below was sequenced from the same sample in a study of CD8 T cells in Susac syndrome. The RNA, roughly 0.45 to 1 ug, was put through reverse transcription using random hexamers. Each CDR3 protein gets one entry after TCRdb re-called the immunoSEQ multiplex PCR reads with MiXCR. The table shows 100,000 to 150,000 distinct CDR3 sequences, with 90% to 95% occurring only once. Sequencing was performed on CD4+ T cells from PBMCs. The receptors shown here come from a human donor in good health.

V gene TRBV5-6 combines with J gene TRBJ2-5, with a weak D call TRBD2 (5 bases). The CDR3 has 14 amino acids. Trimming cost V 0 bases and J 5 bases, with 11 bases left between them. Germline V gives CDR1 SGHDT, CDR2 YYEEEE. CDR3 sequence (DNA): TGTGCCAGCAGCTTGGTGTCTAGCATGGAGACCCAGTACTTC. As protein: CASSLVSSMETQYF.

V gene TRBV7-2 combines with J gene TRBJ1-3, with a tentative D call TRBD1 (6 bases). Germline-derived CDR1 and CDR2 are SGHTA and FQGNSA. Trimming stripped 4 bases from V and 2 bases from J, with 15 bases between. This CDR3 region has 16 residues. CDR3 bases: TGTGCCAGCAGCTCCTCAGGGGTCCTCACTGGAAACACCATATATTTT. It encodes CASSSSGVLTGNTIYF. Full variable domain (remainder filled in from reference TRBV7-2 and TRBJ1-3): GAGVSQSPSNKVTEKGKDVELRCDPISGHTALYWYRQSLGQGLEFLIYFQGNSAPDKSGLPSDRFSAERTGGSVSTLTIQRTQQEDSAVYLCASSSSGVLTGNTIYFGEGSWLTVV.

The chain combines TRBV29-1 with TRBJ1-2; D is unresolved. Germline CDR1 reads SQVTM; CDR2 reads ANQGSEA. Trimming took off 4 bases at V and 0 bases at J, with 9 bases between the two ends. This CDR3 is built from 13 residues. CDR3 DNA: TGCAGCGTTGTTGACGGGACTAACTATGGCTACACCTTC. Translating gives CSVVDGTNYGYTF.

This clonotype was seen once. The CDR3 coding sequence is TGTGCCAGCTGCCGGAGGGATACGCAGTATTTT. It is translated as CASCRRDTQYF. This chain joins TRBV28 and TRBJ2-3, with D tentatively TRBD2 (5 bases). V lost 8 bases and J lost 6, with 9 bases in between. The CDR3 has 11 residues. The germline CDR1 and CDR2 sequences are MDHEN and SYDVKM.

This clonotype was seen once. V usage is TRBV28 and J usage is TRBJ2-3; D not certain. The CDR3 is made up of 13 amino acids. Trimming took off 6 bases at V and 2 bases at J, with 9 bases between the two ends. Per the germline V gene, CDR1 is MDHEN and CDR2 is SYDVKM. The CDR3 region has the DNA TGTGCCAGCAGGGTGGGGATCACAGATACGCAGTATTTT. It translates to CASRVGITDTQYF. Combining the CDR3 with reference TRBV28 and TRBJ2-3 gives the whole variable domain DVKVTQSSRYLVKRTGEKVFLECVQDMDHENMFWYRQDPGLGLRLIYFSYDVKMKEKGDIPEGYSVSREKKERFSLILESASTNQTSMYLCASRVGITDTQYFGPGTRLTVL.

The chain employs TRBV20-1 and TRBJ2-7; either TRBD1 or TRBD2 may fit D (5 bases each). The CDR3 has 15 amino acids. Germline CDR1 is DFQATT and CDR2 is SNEGSKA (reference sequence). The V and J ends lost 0 bases and 2 bases respectively, with 14 bases between them. Here the CDR3 DNA reads TGCAGTGCTAGAGATAGAGGGACGGATACCTACGAGCAGTACTTC. Amino acids: CSARDRGTDTYEQYF.

This clonotype was detected once. One end of the junction fails to match germline, which may point to a read error. The chain recombines TRBV18 with TRBJ2-1; 10 bases agree with TRBD2. In germline, CDR1 is KGHSH, CDR2 LQKENI. There are 14 residues in the CDR3. The CDR3 sequence: CASSPPTSGNEQFF. CDR3 nucleotides: TGTGCCAGCTCCCCACCGACTAGCGGGAATGAGCAGTTCTTC.

The chain links TRBV12-3 or TRBV12-4 to TRBJ1-4, with D tentatively TRBD1 (6 bases). The CDR3 totals 13 residues. Trimming shortened V by 3 bases and J by 8 bases, and 10 bases separated the two germline ends. The CDR3 nucleotides are TGTGCCAGCAGTTTCCAGGGGTGGGAAAAACTGTTTTTT. Amino acid sequence: CASSFQGWEKLFF.

This chain's CDR3 is CASSSADRVETQYF. CDR3 sequence (DNA): TGTGCCAGCAGTTCCGCCGACAGGGTGGAGACCCAGTACTTC. This chain uses TRBV6-6 with TRBJ2-5; 7 bases fit TRBD1. Looked up from germline, CDR1 is MNHNY and CDR2 is SVGAGI (reference sequence). The V and J ends lost 4 bases and 5 bases, in that order; junction bases with no gene match: 7. The CDR3 spans 14 residues.

The chain recombines TRBV28 with TRBJ2-1; 8 bases are a match to TRBD1. The CDR3 is made up of 15 amino acids. CDR1 MDHEN and CDR2 SYDVKM come from the germline V gene. With 5 bases clipped from V and 6 bases from J, the junction kept 9 bases outside the gene matches. This CDR3 reads CASSPRGRGVNEQFF. The CDR3 DNA reads TGTGCCAGCAGTCCCAGGGGGCGAGGGGTCAATGAGCAGTTCTTC.

This sequence joins TRBV18 and TRBJ1-2; D is unclear. The length of the CDR3 is 13 residues. Germline V lookup: CDR1 KGHSH, CDR2 LQKENI. The ends were cut back, 0 bases at V and 8 bases at J, with 10 bases in the middle. Here the CDR3 DNA reads TGTGCCAGCTCACCACCGGGCGGATACGGCTACACCTTC. It codes for CASSPPGGYGYTF.

The J gene is TRBJ2-1, the V gene TRBV2; TRBD2 matches 13 bases. CDR3 size: 16 residues. Germline CDR1 and CDR2: SNHLY and FYNNEI. Trimming cost V 6 bases and J 9 bases; bases outside gene matches: 11. The CDR3 nucleotides read TGTGCCAGCAGAAGAACGGGACTAGCGGGAACTAGTGAGCAGTTCTTC. Protein: CASRRTGLAGTSEQFF.

The chain couples TRBV18 to TRBJ1-1, with TRBD1 matching 7 bases. With 1 base clipped from V and 2 bases from J, the junction kept 10 bases outside the gene matches. Germline-derived CDR1 and CDR2 are KGHSH and LQKENI. This CDR3 contains 17 residues. CDR3 residues: CASSPRVTGEGNTEAFF. The CDR3 nucleotides are TGTGCCAGCTCACCACGAGTAACAGGGGAGGGAAACACTGAAGCTTTCTTT.

The chain links TRBV12-3 or TRBV12-4 to TRBJ2-2; no reliable D call. V lost 6 bases and J 3 bases, leaving 11 bases between the germline ends. This CDR3 comprises 14 residues. The CDR3 protein is CASRVQMDTGELFF. The CDR3 DNA sequence: TGTGCCAGCAGGGTCCAGATGGACACCGGGGAGCTGTTTTTT.